This T cell receptor beta chain originates from a study of blood T cell repertoires in COVID-19. Study at large: PBMCs, B-cell-depleted T cells, or T cells were the source of the cDNA or gDNA that made up the material.

Clones were read by immunoSEQ multiplex PCR, and TCRdb kept only the in-frame ones, dropping some. The sample consists of under 300,000 clones, more than 60% of them appearing once. The CDR3 loop spans 16 amino acids. Trimming cost V 4 bases and J 5 bases; bases outside gene matches: 10. CDR1 is LNHDA and CDR2 is SQIVND in the germline V gene (reference sequence). Sequenced material: peripheral blood. The TCR was taken from a woman aged 40-49 years with active or convalescent COVID-19. The chain joins TRBV19 to TRBJ1-2; 10 bases are shared with TRBD1. CDR3 bases: TGTGCCAGTAGTAGCCGGGACAGGGGCTCCTCTTATGGCTACACCTTC. Translation gives CASSSRDRGSSYGYTF.